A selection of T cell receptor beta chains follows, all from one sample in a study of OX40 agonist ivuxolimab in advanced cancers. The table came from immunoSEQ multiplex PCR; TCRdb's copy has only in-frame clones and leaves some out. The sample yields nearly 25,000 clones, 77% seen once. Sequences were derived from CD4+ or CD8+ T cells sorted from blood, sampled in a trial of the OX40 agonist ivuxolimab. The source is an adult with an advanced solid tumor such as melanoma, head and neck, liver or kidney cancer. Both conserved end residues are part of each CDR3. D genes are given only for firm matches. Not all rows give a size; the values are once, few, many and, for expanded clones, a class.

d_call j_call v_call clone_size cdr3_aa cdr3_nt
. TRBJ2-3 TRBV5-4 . CASSETSTDTQYF TGTGCCAGCAGCGAGACCAGCACAGATACGCAGTATTTT
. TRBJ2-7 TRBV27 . CASRRAPYEQYF TGTGCCAGCAGGCGGGCACCCTACGAGCAGTACTTC
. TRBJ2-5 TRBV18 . CASSPPNMETQYF TGTGCCAGCTCACCACCCAATATGGAGACCCAGTACTTC
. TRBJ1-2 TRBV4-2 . CASSLTLQGEGYTF TGTGCCAGCAGCCTGACCTTACAGGGCGAGGGCTACACCTTC
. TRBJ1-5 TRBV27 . CASSPAGEQPQHF TGTGCCAGCAGTCCCGCAGGGGAGCAGCCCCAGCATTTT
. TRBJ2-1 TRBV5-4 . CASSRGGEQFF TGTGCCAGCAGCCGAGGGGGGGAGCAGTTCTTC
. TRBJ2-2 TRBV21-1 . CATHSGRDTGELFF TGTGCCACCCATAGCGGGAGGGACACCGGGGAGCTGTTTTTT
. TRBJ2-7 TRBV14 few CASSFGASYEQYF TGTGCCAGCAGCTTTGGCGCGTCGTACGAGCAGTACTTC
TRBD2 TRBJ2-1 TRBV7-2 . CASSLGLAGGVEQFF TGTGCCAGCAGCCTGGGACTAGCGGGAGGCGTTGAGCAGTTCTTC
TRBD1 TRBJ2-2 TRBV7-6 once CASSFRTGLNTGELFF TGTGCCAGCAGCTTCAGGACAGGGTTAAACACCGGGGAACTGTTTTTT
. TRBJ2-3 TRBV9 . CASSVDTGTDTQYF TGTGCCAGCAGCGTAGATACAGGCACAGATACGCAGTATTTT
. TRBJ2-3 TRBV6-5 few CASSYRGGSSTDTQYF TGTGCCAGCAGTTATCGAGGAGGCTCGAGCACAGATACGCAGTATTTT
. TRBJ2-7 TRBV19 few CASSIAPGGTYEQYF TGTGCCAGTAGTATAGCTCCAGGGGGGACCTACGAGCAGTACTTC
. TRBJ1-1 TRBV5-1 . CASSSSQGLLTEAFF TGCGCCAGCAGCTCCTCTCAGGGACTTCTCACTGAAGCTTTCTTT
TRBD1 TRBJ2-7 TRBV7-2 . CASSLGTGGIEQYF TGTGCCAGCAGCTTAGGGACAGGGGGAATCGAGCAGTACTTC
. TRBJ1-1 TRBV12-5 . CASGLSTRGRSKAFF TGTGCTAGTGGTTTGTCGACAAGGGGAAGAAGCAAGGCTTTCTTT
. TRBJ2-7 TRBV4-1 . CASSQDLAYEQYF TGCGCCAGCAGCCAAGACCTCGCCTACGAGCAGTACTTC
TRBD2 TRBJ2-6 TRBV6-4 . CASSEWAGGSGANVLTF TGTGCCAGCAGTGAATGGGCGGGGGGATCTGGGGCCAACGTCCTGACTTTC
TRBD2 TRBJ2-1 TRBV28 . CASSSRTRGEQFF TGTGCCAGCAGCTCCCGGACTAGGGGAGAGCAGTTCTTC
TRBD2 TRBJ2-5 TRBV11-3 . CASSTRLAGVETQYF TGTGCCAGCAGCACCCGACTAGCGGGAGTTGAGACCCAGTACTTC
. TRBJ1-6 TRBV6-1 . CASFGQFNSPLHF TGTGCCAGCTTCGGACAGTTTAATTCACCCCTCCACTTT
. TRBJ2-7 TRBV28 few CASSLPRGATYF TGTGCCAGCAGTCTCCCTCGCGGGGCTACGTACTTC
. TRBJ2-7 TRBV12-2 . CASRVAHRGVGEQYF TGTGCAAGTCGCGTGGCCCATCGGGGGGTGGGCGAGCAGTACTTC
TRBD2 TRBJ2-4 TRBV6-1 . CASSKGLAENIQYF TGTGCCAGCAGCAAGGGACTAGCGGAAAACATTCAGTACTTC
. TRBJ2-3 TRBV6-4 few CASSDSPDSLRDTQYF TGTGCCAGCAGTGATTCCCCGGACAGCCTGAGGGATACGCAGTATTTT
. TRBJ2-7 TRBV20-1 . CSATRQYEQYF TGCAGTGCTACCCGACAGTATGAGCAGTACTTC
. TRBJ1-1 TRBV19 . CASIDLTQGGTEAFF TGTGCCAGTATCGATCTGACTCAGGGAGGTACTGAAGCTTTCTTT
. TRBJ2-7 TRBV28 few CASSFLHGEQYF TGTGCCAGCAGTTTCCTCCACGGCGAGCAGTACTTC
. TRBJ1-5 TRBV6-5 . CASSPGSHQPQHF TGTGCCAGCAGTCCAGGGAGCCATCAGCCCCAGCATTTT
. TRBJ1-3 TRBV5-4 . CASSIQGENTIYF TGTGCCAGCAGCATTCAGGGCGAAAACACCATATATTTT
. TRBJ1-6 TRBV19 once CASSPGPKNSPLHF TGTGCCAGTAGTCCCGGGCCAAAGAATTCACCCCTCCACTTT
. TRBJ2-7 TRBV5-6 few CASSLGLKGEQYF TGTGCCAGCAGCTTGGGACTGAAGGGCGAGCAGTACTTC
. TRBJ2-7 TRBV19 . CAREKGTYEQYF TGTGCCAGAGAAAAGGGGACCTACGAGCAGTACTTC
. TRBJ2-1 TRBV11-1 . CASSLLAVGISNEQFF TGTGCCAGCAGCTTGCTTGCCGTAGGGATATCCAATGAGCAGTTCTTC
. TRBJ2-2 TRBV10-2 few CASTSGTLHSYEHRGAVF TGCGCCAGCACTTCGGGGACACTTCATTCTTACGAACACCGGGGAGCTGTTTTT
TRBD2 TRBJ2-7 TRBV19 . CASSIAGTSSSEQYF TGTGCCAGTAGTATCGCGGGGACTAGTTCTTCCGAGCAGTACTTC
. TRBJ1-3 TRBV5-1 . CASSGGRGFGNTIYF TGCGCCAGCAGCGGAGGCCGGGGCTTTGGAAACACCATATATTTT
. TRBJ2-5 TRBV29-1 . CSVIAAVETQYF TGCAGCGTTATCGCCGCGGTGGAGACCCAGTACTTC
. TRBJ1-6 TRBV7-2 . CASNHAGSYNSPLHF TGTGCCAGCAACCACGCAGGTTCCTATAATTCACCCCTCCACTTT
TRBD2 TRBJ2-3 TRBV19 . CASSSLAASTDTQYF TGTGCCAGTAGTAGCCTAGCGGCATCCACAGATACGCAGTATTTT
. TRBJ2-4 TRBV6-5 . CASRGRGLAKNIQYF TGTGCCAGCAGGGGCCGGGGTTTAGCCAAAAACATTCAGTACTTC
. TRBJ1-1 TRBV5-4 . CASSLAQPGTEAFF TGTGCCAGCAGCTTGGCACAGCCAGGGACTGAAGCTTTCTTT
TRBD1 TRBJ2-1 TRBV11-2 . CASSSRTGGAYNEQFF TGTGCCAGCAGCTCCCGGACAGGGGGCGCCTACAATGAGCAGTTCTTC
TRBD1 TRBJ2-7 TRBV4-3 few CASSTRQGPYEQYF TGCGCCAGCAGCACCCGACAGGGGCCCTACGAGCAGTACTTC
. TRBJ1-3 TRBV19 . CASSIAAASGNTIYF TGTGCCAGTAGTATAGCGGCCGCCTCTGGAAACACCATATATTTT
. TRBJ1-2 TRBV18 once CASSPDRGRTAIGYGYTF TGTGCCAGCTCACCAGACCGGGGCAGGACCGCGATCGGCTATGGCTACACCTTC
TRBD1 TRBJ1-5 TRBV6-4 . CASNYQRDRGHDSNQPQHF TGTGCCAGCAATTATCAACGGGACAGGGGGCACGATAGCAATCAGCCCCAGCATTTT
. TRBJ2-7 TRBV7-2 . CASSSDHSAPYEQYF TGTGCCAGCAGCTCCGATCACAGTGCCCCCTACGAGCAGTACTTC
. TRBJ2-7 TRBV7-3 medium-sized CASSSGGPPYEQYF TGTGCCAGCAGCTCGGGGGGCCCACCCTACGAGCAGTACTTC
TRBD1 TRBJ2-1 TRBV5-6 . CASSLALGQGAGNEQFF TGTGCCAGCAGCTTGGCCCTGGGCCAGGGGGCTGGGAATGAGCAGTTCTTC
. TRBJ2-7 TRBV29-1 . CSVVVDRVGGEQYF TGCAGCGTCGTGGTTGACAGGGTCGGGGGCGAGCAGTACTTC
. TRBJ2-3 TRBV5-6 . CASSWGLVGADTQYF TGTGCCAGCAGCTGGGGGCTAGTTGGTGCAGATACGCAGTATTTT